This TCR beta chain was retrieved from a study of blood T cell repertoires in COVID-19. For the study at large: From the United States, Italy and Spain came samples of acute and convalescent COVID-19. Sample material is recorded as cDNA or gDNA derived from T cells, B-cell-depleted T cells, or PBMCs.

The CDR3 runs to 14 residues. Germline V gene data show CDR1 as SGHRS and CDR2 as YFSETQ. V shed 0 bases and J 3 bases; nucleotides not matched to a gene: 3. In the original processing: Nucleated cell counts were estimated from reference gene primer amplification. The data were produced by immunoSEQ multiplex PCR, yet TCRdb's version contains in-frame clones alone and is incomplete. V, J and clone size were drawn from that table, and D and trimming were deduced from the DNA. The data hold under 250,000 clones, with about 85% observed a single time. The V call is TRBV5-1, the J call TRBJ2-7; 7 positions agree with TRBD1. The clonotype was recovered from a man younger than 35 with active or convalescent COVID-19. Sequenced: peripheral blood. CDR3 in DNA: TGCGCCAGCAGCTTGGGGGGACAGAGCTACGAGCAGTACTTC. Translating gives CASSLGGQSYEQYF. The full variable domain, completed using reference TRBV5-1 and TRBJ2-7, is KAGVTQTPRYLIKTRGQQVTLSCSPISGHRSVSWYQQTPGQGLQFLFEYFSETQRNKGNFPGRFSGRQFSNSRSEMNVSTLELGDSALYLCASSLGGQSYEQYFGPGTRLTVT.